These T cell receptor beta chains were read from a single sample in a study of neoadjuvant nivolumab and ipilimumab in lung cancer. Profiled with immunoSEQ multiplex PCR; TCRdb holds only in-frame clones, not every one. In the table there are some 43,000 clones, around 88% of which are singletons. The starting material was blood, obtained before neoadjuvant nivolumab, alone or with ipilimumab. The receptors were sampled from an adult with non-small cell lung cancer. Some clones in this sample may be carry-over from other donors' samples. CDR3s include the opening cysteine and the closing phenylalanine or tryptophan. Each record gives: J gene, clone size, D gene, V gene, CDR3 protein, CDR3 DNA. A D gene is named only where the DNA matches it firmly. Not every row has a clone size; where given, it reads once, few, many or a size class.

j_call: TRBJ1-4
clone_size: once
d_call: NA
v_call: TRBV30
cdr3_aa: CAWERRRNEKLFF
cdr3_nt: TGTGCCTGGGAGAGGCGTCGGAATGAAAAACTGTTTTTT

j_call: TRBJ2-3
clone_size: NA
d_call: NA
v_call: TRBV18
cdr3_aa: CASSPGTDTQYF
cdr3_nt: TGTGCCAGCTCACCGGGAACAGATACGCAGTATTTT

j_call: TRBJ2-7
clone_size: NA
d_call: NA
v_call: TRBV20-1
cdr3_aa: CSARDSYEQYF
cdr3_nt: TGCAGTGCTAGAGACAGTTACGAGCAGTACTTC

j_call: TRBJ2-7
clone_size: few
d_call: NA
v_call: TRBV27
cdr3_aa: CASRAPSTAYEQYF
cdr3_nt: TGTGCCAGCAGAGCACCAAGTACCGCCTACGAGCAGTACTTC

j_call: TRBJ1-2
clone_size: NA
d_call: NA
v_call: TRBV7-9
cdr3_aa: CASSPLTYGYTF
cdr3_nt: TGTGCCAGCAGCCCCCTTACATATGGCTACACCTTC

j_call: TRBJ2-2
clone_size: NA
d_call: TRBD2
v_call: TRBV7-8
cdr3_aa: CASSVRLAGGTGELFF
cdr3_nt: TGTGCCAGCAGCGTCCGACTAGCGGGAGGTACCGGGGAGCTGTTTTTT

j_call: TRBJ2-3
clone_size: NA
d_call: NA
v_call: TRBV10-3
cdr3_aa: CAISEPRAADTQYF
cdr3_nt: TGTGCCATCAGTGAGCCCCGAGCAGCAGATACGCAGTATTTT

j_call: TRBJ2-7
clone_size: NA
d_call: NA
v_call: TRBV11-2
cdr3_aa: CASSATGTRYREQYF
cdr3_nt: TGTGCCAGCAGCGCGACCGGGACAAGGTACAGGGAGCAGTACTTC

j_call: TRBJ1-1
clone_size: NA
d_call: TRBD1
v_call: TRBV9
cdr3_aa: CASSGEGARKTEAFF
cdr3_nt: TGTGCCAGCAGCGGAGAGGGGGCACGAAAAACTGAAGCTTTCTTT

j_call: TRBJ1-1
clone_size: NA
d_call: NA
v_call: TRBV28
cdr3_aa: CASSFTGSAEAFF
cdr3_nt: TGTGCCAGCAGTTTTACCGGGAGCGCTGAAGCTTTCTTT

j_call: TRBJ1-1
clone_size: NA
d_call: TRBD1
v_call: TRBV30
cdr3_aa: CAWSPKPGQGTNEAFF
cdr3_nt: TGTGCCTGGAGCCCAAAACCGGGACAGGGGACAAATGAAGCTTTCTTT

j_call: TRBJ1-1
clone_size: NA
d_call: NA
v_call: TRBV7-9
cdr3_aa: CASSPSGRGGNTEAFF
cdr3_nt: TGTGCCAGCAGCCCGAGTGGGCGGGGAGGGAACACTGAAGCTTTCTTT

j_call: TRBJ1-1
clone_size: NA
d_call: NA
v_call: TRBV2
cdr3_aa: CASMRDIDVAFF
cdr3_nt: TGTGCCAGCATGCGGGACATCGATGTAGCTTTCTTT

j_call: TRBJ2-3
clone_size: NA
d_call: NA
v_call: TRBV30
cdr3_aa: CAWMRMGSRGLQYF
cdr3_nt: TGTGCCTGGATGAGAATGGGGAGTCGGGGACTTCAGTATTTT

j_call: TRBJ2-7
clone_size: once
d_call: TRBD2
v_call: TRBV7-2
cdr3_aa: CASSLARASGIYEQYF
cdr3_nt: TGTGCCAGCAGCTTAGCTCGGGCTAGCGGGATCTACGAGCAGTACTTC

j_call: TRBJ2-7
clone_size: NA
d_call: NA
v_call: TRBV18
cdr3_aa: CASSLRGGYEQYF
cdr3_nt: TGTGCCAGCTCACTGAGAGGGGGCTACGAGCAGTACTTC

j_call: TRBJ2-1
clone_size: NA
d_call: TRBD2
v_call: TRBV2
cdr3_aa: CASSEAVLAGYNEQFF
cdr3_nt: TGTGCCAGCAGTGAAGCGGTACTAGCGGGGTACAATGAGCAGTTCTTC